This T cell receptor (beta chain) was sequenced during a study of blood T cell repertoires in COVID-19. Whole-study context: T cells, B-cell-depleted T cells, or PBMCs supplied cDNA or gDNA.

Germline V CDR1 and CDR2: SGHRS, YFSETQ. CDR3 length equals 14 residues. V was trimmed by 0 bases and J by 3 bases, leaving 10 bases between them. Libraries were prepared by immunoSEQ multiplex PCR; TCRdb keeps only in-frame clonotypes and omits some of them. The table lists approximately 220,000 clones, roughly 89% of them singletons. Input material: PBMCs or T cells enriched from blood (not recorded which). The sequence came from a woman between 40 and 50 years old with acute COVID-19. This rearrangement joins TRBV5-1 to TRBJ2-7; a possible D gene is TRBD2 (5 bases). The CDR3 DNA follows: TGCGCCAGCAGCTTGGTACCGGGAAACTACGAGCAGTACTTC. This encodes CASSLVPGNYEQYF.